A selection of T cell receptor beta chains follows, all from one sample in a study of cytomegalovirus exposure and HLA in healthy donors. TCRdb keeps only in-frame clones here, not all; method: immunoSEQ multiplex PCR. The sample has roughly 130,000 clones; 65% to 90% are singletons. Sequencing used PBMCs. The receptor source for this set is a male donor in good health and CMV-seropositive. Both conserved end residues are part of each CDR3. The order of the fields is V gene, CDR3 length, J gene, clone size, D gene, CDR3 protein, CDR3 DNA. A D gene is named only where the DNA matches it firmly. Size is omitted from some rows. Given values are once, few, many or a class for expanded clones.

TRBV7-2	16	TRBJ1-2	.	.	CASSSFPTALRYGYTF	TGTGCCAGCAGCTCTTTCCCGACAGCGTTAAGATATGGCTACACCTTC
TRBV7-9	16	TRBJ2-2	.	TRBD2	CASSSIAGVVTGELFF	TGTGCCAGCAGCTCAATAGCGGGAGTCGTCACCGGGGAGCTGTTTTTT
TRBV25-1	12	TRBJ2-7	.	.	CASIGAGYEQYF	TGTGCCAGCATAGGAGCAGGGTACGAGCAGTACTTC
TRBV28	14	TRBJ2-7	.	.	CASSLGGISYEQYF	TGTGCCAGCAGCTTAGGGGGGATTTCCTACGAGCAGTACTTC
TRBV28	16	TRBJ2-1	.	.	CASSSLEVASYNEQFF	TGTGCCAGCAGTTCATTGGAGGTCGCATCCTACAATGAGCAGTTCTTC
TRBV27	15	TRBJ2-1	.	TRBD2	CASSFALAGRGEQFF	TGTGCCAGCAGTTTTGCGCTAGCGGGAAGGGGTGAGCAGTTCTTC
TRBV15	14	TRBJ1-2	.	.	CATSRGGWGGGYTF	TGTGCCACCAGCAGAGGAGGATGGGGGGGTGGCTACACCTTC
TRBV14	19	TRBJ2-1	.	TRBD2	CASSQGWRLAGGPYNEQFF	TGTGCCAGCAGCCAAGGGTGGAGGTTAGCGGGAGGACCGTACAATGAGCAGTTCTTC
TRBV5-3	15	TRBJ2-7	.	TRBD2	CARSLFSQGGREQYF	TGTGCCAGAAGCTTGTTTTCACAGGGCGGGAGGGAGCAGTACTTC
TRBV7-8	16	TRBJ2-7	.	.	CASSLAGAGLTYEQYF	TGTGCCAGCAGCTTAGCGGGGGCGGGACTAACCTACGAGCAGTACTTC
TRBV28	15	TRBJ2-2	.	.	CASSFRTSNTGELFF	TGTGCCAGCAGTTTTCGGACTTCGAACACCGGGGAGCTGTTTTTT
TRBV7-9	13	TRBJ1-2	.	TRBD1	CSSNGQGNYGYTF	TGTTCCAGCAACGGACAGGGGAACTATGGCTACACCTTC
TRBV19	14	TRBJ1-5	.	TRBD1	CASSPGQGNQPQHF	TGTGCCAGTAGCCCCGGACAGGGGAATCAGCCCCAGCATTTT
TRBV4-2	14	TRBJ2-3	.	TRBD2	CASSPSGRTDTQYF	TGTGCCAGCAGCCCGAGCGGGAGAACGGATACGCAGTATTTT
TRBV27	14	TRBJ2-7	few	.	CASSIPGVGHEQYF	TGTGCCAGCAGTATCCCAGGGGTAGGGCACGAGCAGTACTTC
TRBV28	14	TRBJ1-6	.	.	CASNSVGGGSPLHF	TGTGCCAGCAACTCCGTAGGGGGTGGATCACCCCTCCACTTT
TRBV5-8	11	TRBJ2-7	.	.	CASSVNYEQYF	TGTGCCAGCAGCGTCAACTACGAGCAGTACTTC